This T cell receptor beta chain was recorded in a study of cytomegalovirus exposure and HLA in healthy donors. Study overall: Within an early data release were 65 million to 90 million unique TCRs drawn from HLA-typed donors.

Primers: 60 Vbeta forward and 13 Jbeta reverse. Generated by immunoSEQ multiplex PCR, the TCRdb table keeps only in-frame clones and is missing some. The sample contains some 78,000 clones, around 80% of which appear only once. V was clipped by 5 bases and J by 0 bases, with 11 bases between them. Germline CDR1 is SGHAT and CDR2 is FQNNGV. CDR3 length: 14 amino acids. The J gene is TRBJ2-7, the V gene TRBV11-2, with D tentatively TRBD2 (6 bases). Sequences were obtained from PBMCs. This TCR came from a man aged 50 to 60 in good health and CMV-seropositive. CDR3 sequence (DNA): TGTGCCAGCAGCCAGGGACTGAGCTCCTACGAGCAGTACTTC. Translation gives CASSQGLSSYEQYF.